Sequencing of this T cell receptor (beta chain) was carried out in a study of early T cells in non-severe SARS-CoV-2 infection (dated by TCRdb to the early 2020s). Regarding the research as a whole: Because TCR sequencing was done on bulk RNA from unsorted whole blood, the alpha and beta chains could not be paired.

A case-control design nested within a healthcare worker cohort in London, UK, was used, with weekly nasopharyngeal swab PCR tests and blood sampling performed. Healthcare workers were recruited between 23 and 31 March 2020, during the week of the UK lockdown, and were followed weekly for up to about 15 weeks. Receptors were amplified or captured by 5' RACE. The sequencer listed for this sample is NextSeq 500. Unique molecular identifiers were attached to individual cDNA molecules in the TCR library protocol so that sequencing error and PCR bias could be corrected. Sequencing covered both TCR alpha and beta chains, and within each sample the abundances of alpha and beta sequences were tightly co-correlated. The authors' analysis ran thus. Decombinator V4 was used to annotate TCR sequences for V gene, J gene and CDR3. TCRs were defined as expanded if a significant change between any two time points was detected under a Poisson model with p below 0.0001. Abundances of TCRs were expressed as counts per million after normalisation to the total number of TCRs sequenced in each sample. TRAV1-2 paired with TRAJ12, TRAJ20 or TRAJ33 defined MAIT TCRs, while TRAV10 paired with TRAJ18 defined iNKT TCRs. VDJdb, accessed on 1 November 2021, was searched for TCRs annotated for CMV, EBV and SARS-CoV-2, and TCRs annotated for more than one antigen were excluded. The public sequencing data were trimmed at Q25 with fastp and processed into clonotypes with MiXCR by TCRdb, which kept only in-frame beta chains. Every distinct CDR3 protein forms one entry, paired with its most common genes and DNA. The V and J calls and clone size come from TCRdb's table, not from the authors' own analysis. The sample includes around 75,000 distinct CDR3 sequences, with under 9.5% observed a single time. The leading ten clones occupy about 6% of the sample.

The germline V gene yields SGHDT for CDR1 and YYEEEE for CDR2. Measured from the cysteine to the phenylalanine, the CDR3 is 15 residues long. Only CDR3 DNA remains: 45 bases, in frame from the first base. V is cut by 0 bases and J by 7 bases, and the space between the germline ends is 16 bases. Broad study findings and their caveats: VDJdb matching was skewed toward anti-spike CD8 responses and likely underestimated virus-specific expansions, missing private and CD4 specificities.

This clonotype has ten or more counts. The antigen it binds to is not known. No base-level quality is on record; no much larger clone is a single base apart. The chain couples TRBV5-6 to TRBJ2-5, with a weak D call of TRBD2 (6 bases match). Source material: whole blood. The clonotype originates from an adult who was a healthcare worker with PCR-confirmed SARS-CoV-2 infection or an uninfected control (not recorded which). The CDR3 protein is CASSLEARGAGTQYF. The sequenced DNA: TGTGCCAGCAGCTTGGAGGCGCGGGGAGCAGGGACCCAGTACTTC.